This passage covers 16 T cell receptor beta chains from one sample sequenced in a study of shared clonotypes between healthy human individuals. TCRdb's table, derived via immunoSEQ multiplex PCR, lists solely in-frame clones and lacks some. The repertoire holds about 1 million clones, with approximately 70% as singletons. The material sequenced was memory CD4+ T cells sorted from blood. Noted subset: CD45RA-negative fraction. The receptor set was obtained from a man aged 18-30 years in good health.

This clone was picked up a small number of times. The rearrangement links TRBV2 to TRBJ2-5; 8 bases are shared with TRBD1. CDR1 is SNHLY and CDR2 is FYNNEI in the germline V gene. The V segment lost 6 bases and the J segment 5 bases; nucleotides outside the gene matches: 5. The length of the CDR3 is 13 residues. Written as DNA, the CDR3 is TGTGCCAGCAGCTGGGACAGGTCGGAGACCCAGTACTTC. Protein sequence: CASSWDRSETQYF.

For this clone: Other DNA sequences in the sample encode the same CDR3. V and J are TRBV5-4 and TRBJ2-2; the D gene is possibly TRBD1 (6 bases). V lost 2 bases and J lost 3, with 11 bases in between. CDR3 length: 15 amino acids. From germline, CDR1 is SGHNT and CDR2 YYREEE (reference sequence). The CDR3 spells CASSFPSGDTGELFF. The CDR3, as DNA: TGTGCCAGCAGCTTTCCTTCAGGGGACACCGGGGAGCTGTTTTTT.

In nucleotides, the CDR3 is TGTGCCAGCTCACCACTCGGGAAATACAATGAGCAGTTCTTC. It codes for CASSPLGKYNEQFF. The V and J genes are TRBV18 and TRBJ2-1, with D maybe TRBD2 (5 bases). CDR1 KGHSH and CDR2 LQKENI come from the germline V gene. This CDR3 spans 14 amino acids. Trimming took 1 base from V and 4 from J, leaving 8 bases between them.

This sequence joins TRBV6-5 and TRBJ1-1; weak D call: TRBD1 (5 bases). The germline V gene has CDR1 MNHEY and CDR2 SVGAGI. V gave up 6 bases and J gave up 10 bases, with 12 bases separating them. The CDR3 runs 11 residues. CDR3 in amino acids: CASRRDRRAFF. The CDR3, as DNA: TGTGCCAGCAGGCGGGACCGGCGAGCTTTCTTT.

This clone was picked up one time. CDR3 amino acids: CASSQDFGNEKLFF. As DNA, the CDR3 is TGCGCCAGCAGCCAAGATTTCGGGAACGAAAAACTGTTTTTT. This chain connects TRBV4-1 to TRBJ1-4; D is ambiguous. Trimming took off 0 bases at V and 8 bases at J, with 10 bases between the two ends. Germline V gives CDR1 MGHRA, CDR2 YSYEKL. The CDR3 is 14 residues long.

The V and J genes are TRBV4-1 and TRBJ2-5; 9 positions match TRBD2. V shed 4 bases and J 1 base; nucleotides not matched to a gene: 16. CDR3 length: 19 amino acids. Germline loops: CDR1 MGHRA, CDR2 YSYEKL. The DNA for the CDR3 is TGCGCCAGCAGCCCCCCGAGGGTCAGCGGGGGGACATTCCAAGAGACCCAGTACTTC. It is translated as CASSPPRVSGGTFQETQYF.

The rearrangement links TRBV21-1 to TRBJ2-5. TRBV21-1 is termed a pseudogene. The CDR3 loop spans 13 amino acids. CDR3: CASSKALRKTQYF. The CDR3 coding sequence is TGTGCCAGCAGCAAGGCGCTAAGAAAGACCCAGTACTTC.

This clone showed up just once. The V call is TRBV5-5, the J call TRBJ1-1, with D possibly matching TRBD1 (6 bases). From germline, CDR1 is SGHKS and CDR2 YYEKEE (reference sequence). The CDR3 covers 15 residues. V shed 4 bases and J shed 4 bases, with 17 bases lying between them. DNA of the CDR3: TGTGCCAGCAGCCAATTCGACAGGCTGACCACTGAAGCTTTCTTT. Translated, it gives CASSQFDRLTTEAFF.

V gene TRBV10-3 combines with J gene TRBJ2-2; D gene unclear. This CDR3 region has 12 residues. The germline V gene encodes CDR1 ENHRY and CDR2 SYGVKD. V was pared by 7 bases and J by 7 bases, with 10 bases between. CDR3 DNA sequence: TGTGCCATCACGGCCACCTTCGGGGAGCTGTTTTTT. Translation: CAITATFGELFF.

Concerning this clone itself: Other nucleotide sequences in the sample specify the same CDR3. This chain links TRBV7-9 with TRBJ2-6; TRBD1 agrees at 8 bases. Germline CDR1 and CDR2: SEHNR and FQNEAQ (reference sequence). V shed 4 bases, J shed 0 bases, and the junction held 8 bases outside the gene matches. This CDR3 region has 18 residues. CDR3 coding DNA: TGTGCCAGCAGCTCCAGGACAGGGCCTAGCTCTGGGGCCAACGTCCTGACTTTC. It specifies CASSSRTGPSSGANVLTF.

This clone was seen a single time. The chain uses TRBV27 and TRBJ1-1; D is possibly TRBD1 (6 bases). V was clipped by 6 bases and J by 4 bases, with 12 bases between them. Germline CDR1 is MNHEY and CDR2 is SMNVEV (reference sequence). The CDR3 covers 13 residues. CDR3 DNA: TGTGCCAGCAGGGGGGCGGGTCGCACTGAAGCTTTCTTT. Residues: CASRGAGRTEAFF.

The chain has TRBV10-3 and TRBJ2-1, with TRBD1 identical over 11 bases. There are 15 residues in the CDR3. The germline gives CDR1 ENHRY, CDR2 SYGVKD. After removal of 4 bases from V and 4 bases from J, the junction contained 3 bases not matched to a gene. CDR3 loop: CAISVGQGAYNEQFF. CDR3 DNA: TGTGCCATCAGTGTAGGACAGGGGGCATACAATGAGCAGTTCTTC.

The rearrangement links TRBV18 to TRBJ2-3, with TRBD1 matching 9 bases. The J segment lost 1 base and the V segment lost 4 bases, leaving 6 bases of the junction unmatched. Germline-derived CDR1 and CDR2 are KGHSH and LQKENI. The CDR3 runs to 16 residues. In DNA, the CDR3 is TGTGCCAGCTCACAAGGGACAGGGCAGGGCACAGATACGCAGTATTTT. Translating it yields CASSQGTGQGTDTQYF.

The CDR3 loop is CASSHPRAGSSYNSPLHF. The CDR3 DNA reads as TGTGCCAGCAGCCACCCGAGGGCTGGTAGCTCCTATAATTCACCCCTCCACTTT. The chain combines TRBV7-9 with TRBJ1-6; no firm D call. V shed 5 bases and J shed 0 bases, with 17 bases lying between them. This CDR3 is built from 18 residues. Germline V CDR1 and CDR2: SEHNR, FQNEAQ (reference sequence).

A few counts support this clone. The rearrangement uses TRBV30 and TRBJ1-1, with 8 bases fitting TRBD1. This CDR3 comprises 16 residues. Looked up from germline, CDR1 is GTSNPN and CDR2 is SVGIG (reference sequence). J lost 4 bases, V lost 0 bases, and 10 bases had no gene match. Here the CDR3 reads CAWSVLRGRRGTEAFF. CDR3 in DNA: TGTGCCTGGAGTGTACTCAGGGGGCGCAGGGGCACTGAAGCTTTCTTT.

The chain recombines TRBV5-1 with TRBJ1-4; 7 nucleotides align to TRBD1. The CDR3 runs to 14 residues. The junction had 3 bases not matched to a gene; V was cut back by 0 bases and J by 7 bases. Germline CDR1 and CDR2: SGHRS and YFSETQ. The CDR3 protein is CASSLVRGSEKLFF. The CDR3 DNA sequence: TGCGCCAGCAGCTTGGTCAGGGGGAGTGAAAAACTGTTTTTT. Looking up the rest from reference TRBV5-1 and TRBJ1-4 gives the full variable domain: KAGVTQTPRYLIKTRGQQVTLSCSPISGHRSVSWYQQTPGQGLQFLFEYFSETQRNKGNFPGRFSGRQFSNSRSEMNVSTLELGDSALYLCASSLVRGSEKLFFGSGTQLSVL.